This record covers a single TCR beta chain. Repertoires were generated with immunoSEQ multiplex PCR, while TCRdb's copy carries only in-frame clones and drops some. This sample has more than 55,000 clones, with approximately 85% found just once. The sample is drawn from a study of OX40 agonist ivuxolimab in advanced cancers. V shed 8 bases and J 0 bases; nucleotides not matched to a gene: 10. The CDR3 has 16 residues. The germline V gene has CDR1 MRHNA and CDR2 SNTAGT. The input for sequencing was CD4+ or CD8+ T cells sorted from blood, taken in a trial of the OX40 agonist ivuxolimab. This chain links TRBV6-4 with TRBJ2-1; the match to TRBD2 covers 7 bases. The receptor comes from an adult with an advanced solid tumor such as melanoma, head and neck, liver or kidney cancer. CDR3 sequence: CASSWGGSSSYNEQFF. CDR3 coding DNA: TGTGCCAGCTCTTGGGGGGGGTCCAGCTCCTACAATGAGCAGTTCTTC.